These 23 T cell receptor beta chains originate from one sample sequenced in a study of T cell repertoires in cytomegalovirus infection. TCRdb re-called the reads with MiXCR, one entry per CDR3 protein. The top ten hold about 3.9% of the sample, which has roughly 300,000 distinct CDR3 sequences, more than 8% seen once. Sample: PBMCs. All receptors derive from a human donor in good health (CMV status not recorded). Some clones in this sample may be carry-over from other donors' samples.

This clonotype was seen only a few times. The CDR3 spells CASSRTGQEQYF. Written as DNA, the CDR3 is TGTGCCAGCAGTCGGACAGGGCAGGAGCAGTACTTC. V gene TRBV7-6 combines with J gene TRBJ2-7; 8 bases agree with TRBD1. Germline V gene sequence: CDR1 SGHVS, CDR2 FNYEAQ. This CDR3 spans 12 amino acids. With 6 bases clipped from V and 7 bases from J, the junction kept 5 bases outside the gene matches.

The chain carries TRBV15 and TRBJ2-2; 7 positions match TRBD2. The CDR3 totals 14 residues. The junction had 1 base not matched to a gene; V was cut back by 0 bases and J by 6 bases. Germline assignment: CDR1 LNHNV and CDR2 YYDKDF (reference sequence). In DNA, the CDR3 is TGTGCCACCAGCAGAGATCGGGGGGCCGGGGAGCTGTTTTTT. Protein product: CATSRDRGAGELFF.

At least ten counts were recorded for this clonotype. The rearrangement joins TRBV7-2 to TRBJ1-5; 10 bases match TRBD1. This CDR3 has 15 amino acids. Trimming at V came to 1 base and at J to 6 bases, leaving 3 bases not matched to a gene. Germline lookup yields CDR1 SGHTA and CDR2 FQGNSA. In DNA, the CDR3 is TGTGCCAGCAGCTTAGAGGGACAGGGGATTCAGCCCCAGCATTTT. As protein: CASSLEGQGIQPQHF.

Many counts were recorded for this clonotype. The chain uses TRBV7-2 and TRBJ2-1, with D perhaps TRBD1 (5 bases). V was trimmed by 5 bases and J by 0 bases, leaving 11 bases between them. Germline CDR1 is SGHTA and CDR2 is FQGNSA. This CDR3 comprises 15 residues. The CDR3, as DNA: TGTGCCAGCAGCGCTAGGGGCAGCTCCTACAATGAGCAGTTCTTC. Translating gives CASSARGSSYNEQFF.

This clonotype was seen at least ten times. The chain couples TRBV12-3 or TRBV12-4 to TRBJ2-5; weak D call: TRBD2 (6 bases). The V gene lost 5 bases and the J gene lost 5 bases, with 21 bases spanning the gap. CDR3 size: 16 residues. CDR3 protein: CASSDPSGFSGETQYF. Written as DNA, the CDR3 is TGTGCCAGCAGTGATCCGAGCGGGTTTTCAGGGGAGACCCAGTACTTC.

This clonotype was seen ten or more times. CDR3 in amino acids: CASSLVTTNEKLFF. The CDR3 nucleotides are TGTGCCAGCAGCTTAGTAACAACTAATGAAAAACTGTTTTTT. The chain links TRBV7-9 to TRBJ1-4; D uncertain. Trimming stripped 1 base from V and 0 bases from J, with 3 bases between. This CDR3 spans 14 amino acids. CDR1 SEHNR and CDR2 FQNEAQ come from the germline V gene (reference sequence).

This clonotype was counted only a few times. CDR3 in amino acids: CASSQADRDYGELFF. The DNA of the CDR3 is TGTGCCAGCAGCCAGGCGGACAGGGATTACGGGGAGCTGTTTTTT. V and J are TRBV3-1 and TRBJ2-2; 8 bases align to TRBD1. CDR1 and CDR2 from the germline V gene are LGHDT and YNNKEL (reference sequence). The CDR3 has 15 residues. J gave up 7 bases and V 3 bases, and 7 bases lay outside the gene matches.

Points on this clonotype: The CDR3 does not close with the conserved phenylalanine or tryptophan, likely indicating a read error. The DNA is left out, because the CDR3 cannot be placed on it with certainty; the CDR3 is given as TCRdb lists it. The rearrangement uses TRBV7-2 and TRBJ2-5; the DNA was not used to check the table's D call, TRBD2. Germline loops: CDR1 SGHTA, CDR2 FQGNSA. The CDR3 length is 14 residues, termini included. The CDR3 sequence: CASSLDGLQETQSS.

This clonotype showed up many times. CDR3 protein: CASSTPRSGGIRGEAFF. Here the CDR3 DNA reads TGTGCCAGCAGTACTCCCCGGTCGGGGGGCATTCGAGGTGAAGCTTTCTTT. The chain is built from TRBV7-9 and TRBJ1-1; a possible D gene is TRBD1 (6 bases). The CDR3 sequence is 17 residues long. The germline V and J ends were trimmed by 6 bases and 7 bases, with 27 bases remaining between them. Germline CDR1 reads SEHNR; CDR2 reads FQNEAQ (reference sequence).

This chain uses TRBV19 with TRBJ2-6, with D unresolved. The ends were cut back, 5 bases at V and 0 bases at J, with 8 bases in the middle. The CDR3 consists of 15 residues. CDR1 is LNHDA, CDR2 SQIVND, per germline (reference sequence). Written as DNA, the CDR3 is TGTGCCAGTAGTGCGCAGATCTCTGGGGCCAACGTCCTGACTTTC. Residues: CASSAQISGANVLTF.

V gene TRBV28 combines with J gene TRBJ2-1; the D is unclear. The CDR3 length is 15 residues. CDR1 MDHEN and CDR2 SYDVKM come from the germline V gene. V was trimmed by 5 bases and J by 0 bases, leaving 11 bases between them. The chain's CDR3 is CASSQTLSSYNEQFF. CDR3 nucleotides: TGTGCCAGCAGTCAGACTCTTAGCTCCTACAATGAGCAGTTCTTC.

This clonotype was seen many times. V gene TRBV10-2 combines with J gene TRBJ1-1; D ambiguous. Germline V CDR1 and CDR2: WSHSY, SAAADI. The CDR3 runs to 18 residues. With 2 bases removed from V and 7 bases from J, the gap between germline ends came to 26 bases. The CDR3 nucleotides read TGCGCCAGCAGTGAGCAAAGACGGGGAGGGAGGCTGTCTAATGAAGCTTTCTTT. Translated: CASSEQRRGGRLSNEAFF.

The chain combines TRBV7-2 with TRBJ2-3; 8 positions match TRBD2. The V and J ends lost 4 bases and 2 bases, in that order; junction bases with no gene match: 11. The CDR3 is 17 residues long. Germline-derived CDR1 and CDR2 are SGHTA and FQGNSA. CDR3 bases: TGTGCCAGCAGCTCTAATCTAGCGGGCACATACACAGATACGCAGTATTTT. Its protein product is CASSSNLAGTYTDTQYF.

V is TRBV7-2 and J is TRBJ2-7; the D gene is possibly TRBD2 (6 bases). The CDR3 is made up of 16 amino acids. Trimming took off 4 bases at V and 2 bases at J, with 18 bases between the two ends. Germline V gives CDR1 SGHTA, CDR2 FQGNSA. The CDR3 DNA is TGTGCCAGCAGCTCCCGTTGGGGTAGCGGCACCTACGAGCAGTACTTC. Amino acids: CASSSRWGSGTYEQYF.

This clonotype was seen more than once but under ten times. CDR3 nucleotide sequence: TGTGCCAGCAGTGAATCAAAACTAGCGGGGCTCACCGGGGAGCTGTTTTTT. Translated: CASSESKLAGLTGELFF. This chain joins TRBV25-1 and TRBJ2-2; 10 bases are a match to TRBD2. Trimming removed 1 base from V and 4 bases from J; junction bases left unmatched: 6. The CDR3 is made up of 17 amino acids. The germline V gene has CDR1 MGHDK and CDR2 SYGVNS.

This chain joins TRBV7-6 and TRBJ2-3, with 8 bases identical to TRBD2. Germline V gene sequence: CDR1 SGHVS, CDR2 FNYEAQ. V shed 5 bases and J 0 bases; nucleotides not matched to a gene: 10. The CDR3 length is 17 residues. The CDR3 coding sequence is TGTGCCAGCAGCCCCCTTAGCGGGGAAGGGAGCACAGATACGCAGTATTTT. This encodes CASSPLSGEGSTDTQYF.

The CDR3 loop reads CSARKGLAGVTGELFF. For the CDR3, the DNA is TGCAGTGCCCGGAAGGGACTAGCGGGAGTTACCGGGGAGCTGTTTTTT. The V and J genes are TRBV20-1 and TRBJ2-2, with TRBD2 matching 14 bases. The J segment lost 5 bases and the V segment lost 6 bases, leaving 8 bases of the junction unmatched. The V gene's germline CDR1 is DFQATT and CDR2 SNEGSKA (reference sequence). CDR3 length equals 16 residues.

In its sample, this clonotype was seen a few times. The rearrangement joins TRBV28 to TRBJ1-2; 8 bases map to TRBD1. V was clipped by 1 base and J by 4 bases; unmatched bases: 5. This CDR3 has 15 residues. Germline-derived CDR1 and CDR2 are MDHEN and SYDVKM. As DNA, the CDR3 is TGTGCCAGCAGTTTATTCTCAGGGGGCCTCTATGGCTACACCTTC. As protein: CASSLFSGGLYGYTF.

This clonotype was counted only a few times. The rearrangement uses TRBV12-3 or TRBV12-4 and TRBJ1-2; D perhaps matches TRBD1 (5 bases). The V end lost 4 bases, the J end lost 3 bases, and 9 bases lay between the germline ends. This CDR3 comprises 13 residues. The CDR3 region has the DNA TGTGCCAGCAGTTCCAACAGGCACTATGGCTACACCTTC. Its protein is CASSSNRHYGYTF.

This clonotype has a handful of counts. J is TRBJ1-1 and V is TRBV14; D unclear. The CDR3 is 16 amino acids. V was pared by 0 bases and J by 1 base, with 12 bases between. CDR1 and CDR2 from the germline V gene are SGHDN and FVKESK. The CDR3 sequence is CASSQDGRRPNTEAFF. In DNA, the CDR3 is TGTGCCAGCAGCCAAGATGGGAGGAGACCGAACACTGAAGCTTTCTTT.

The chain combines TRBV6-5 with TRBJ2-7, with 9 bases lining up with TRBD1. Germline CDR1 reads MNHEY; CDR2 reads SVGAGI. CDR3 length: 15 residues. V shed 6 bases and J 4 bases; nucleotides not matched to a gene: 10. CDR3 in DNA: TGTGCCAGCAGCGAAACAGGGGGCCCAACGTACGAGCAGTACTTC. Its translation is CASSETGGPTYEQYF.

This clonotype was found a few times. The chain recombines TRBV20-1 with TRBJ2-4; a possible D gene is TRBD2 (7 bases). The CDR3 covers 15 residues. Germline CDR1 DFQATT, CDR2 SNEGSKA (reference sequence). The V and J ends lost 3 bases and 0 bases respectively, with 12 bases between them. The CDR3 region has the DNA TGCAGTGCTAGTCGGGGGGCGGTAGCCAAAAACATTCAGTACTTC. Protein product: CSASRGAVAKNIQYF.

This clonotype has only a few counts. This CDR3 reads CASSLAFPNDPSGGFGEQYF. The CDR3, as DNA: TGTGCCAGCAGCTTAGCCTTTCCTAACGATCCTAGCGGGGGCTTTGGCGAGCAGTACTTC. The rearrangement uses TRBV7-2 and TRBJ2-7; 10 positions agree with TRBD2. This CDR3 is built from 20 residues. CDR1 and CDR2 (germline): SGHTA, FQGNSA. The J segment lost 6 bases and the V segment lost 0 bases, leaving 20 bases of the junction unmatched.